This T cell receptor beta chain is from a study of blood T cell repertoires in COVID-19. Study-level information: The origin of the acute and convalescent COVID-19 samples was the United States, Italy and Spain. Nucleic acid was either cDNA or gDNA, and it came from T cells, B-cell-depleted T cells, or PBMCs.

Per the original methods: Amplification of reference gene primers provided the estimated nucleated cell counts. Measured with immunoSEQ multiplex PCR; TCRdb has only the in-frame clones, and not every one. That table supplies the V and J calls and clone size; D and trimming were determined from the DNA. The table lists 150,000 to 200,000 clones, approximately 84% of them singletons, with 22% in the top ten. The CDR3 sequence is 15 residues long. In germline, CDR1 is MNHNS, CDR2 SASEGT. Trimming left V 2 bases short and J 3 bases short, with 10 bases between. This TCR was recovered from a woman of 80 years or more with acute or convalescent COVID-19. The specimen was peripheral blood. The chain has TRBV6-1 and TRBJ1-4, with D perhaps matching TRBD1 (6 bases). The CDR3 DNA reads as TGTGCCAGCAGTGAACACAGGGCGGCTAATGAAAAACTGTTTTTT. It translates to CASSEHRAANEKLFF.